The source of this T cell receptor beta chain is a study of blood T cell repertoires in COVID-19. Study summary: Italy, Spain and the United States were the sources of the convalescent and acute COVID-19 samples. Sample material is recorded as cDNA or gDNA derived from T cells, B-cell-depleted T cells, or PBMCs.

CDR1 SGHDT and CDR2 YYEEEE come from the germline V gene. The CDR3 has 18 amino acids. J gave up 6 bases and V 1 base, and 11 bases lay outside the gene matches. Original processing notes: Reference gene primer amplification in the assay estimated nucleated cell counts. Using immunoSEQ multiplex PCR, the repertoire was profiled, and TCRdb retains in-frame clones only, with some absent. The V and J calls and clone size are taken from that table; D and trimming were inferred from the DNA. The sample has some 50,000 clones; 65% to 90% are singletons. The material sequenced was peripheral blood. The V and J genes are TRBV5-6 and TRBJ1-6; 9 nucleotides align to TRBD1. This clonotype originated in a human donor in a cohort sampled during active COVID-19. The CDR3 reads CASSLTTGQGWSNSPLHF. The CDR3 DNA reads TGTGCCAGCAGCTTGACAACGGGACAGGGCTGGAGTAATTCACCCCTCCACTTT.